These 3 T cell receptor beta chains were sequenced from one sample in a study of blood T cells in healthy people across ages. Then a second PCR, running about 6 to 12 cycles, was carried out with a sample-barcoded 5' primer and a J-beta primer mix. TCRdb re-called the 5' RACE reads with MiXCR, one entry per CDR3 protein. The sample holds 1.4 million or so distinct CDR3 sequences; 42% are singletons and the top ten take 4%. The specimen was blood. Receptor source: a young woman in good health.

This rearrangement joins TRBV4-1 to TRBJ2-5, with D perhaps TRBD1 (6 bases). Germline assignment: CDR1 MGHRA and CDR2 YSYEKL. V was pared by 2 bases and J by 5 bases, with 12 bases between. The CDR3 runs to 14 residues. The CDR3 reads CASSQPGELETQYF. Here the CDR3 DNA reads TGCGCCAGCAGCCAACCAGGGGAGTTGGAGACCCAGTACTTC.

V usage is TRBV14 and J usage is TRBJ2-5; D perhaps matches TRBD2 (5 bases). The V gene lost 5 bases and the J gene lost 14 bases, with 21 bases spanning the gap. Per the germline V gene, CDR1 is SGHDN and CDR2 is FVKESK. The CDR3 is made up of 13 amino acids. CDR3 nucleotide sequence: TGTGCCAGCAGCAGCGGAGCTTTGATCGAGCATTACTTC. It yields the protein CASSSGALIEHYF.

Only a few counts were recorded for this clonotype. This chain joins TRBV14 and TRBJ1-2; possible D gene TRBD1, 6 bases. This CDR3 contains 13 residues. V shed 3 bases and J shed 5 bases, with 10 bases lying between them. Germline loops: CDR1 SGHDN, CDR2 FVKESK. The CDR3 bases are TGTGCCAGCAGCCAGGGGGGCATGTATGGCTACACCTTC. Its protein product is CASSQGGMYGYTF.